Below, 5 T cell receptor beta chains from the same sample are listed, as sequenced in a study of blood T cell repertoires in COVID-19. Profiling relied on immunoSEQ multiplex PCR, and the TCRdb table lists in-frame clones only, not all of them. The sample lists some 330,000 clones; around 90% were seen once. Sequencing used PBMCs or T cells enriched from blood (not recorded which). Source of these receptors: a woman in her twenties or thirties who had recovered from COVID-19.

This chain links TRBV7-3 with TRBJ2-3, with a weak D call TRBD1 (7 bases). The germline CDR1 and CDR2 sequences are SGHTA and FQGTGA. This CDR3 has 15 amino acids. V was trimmed by 5 bases and J by 4 bases, leaving 16 bases between them. This chain's CDR3 is CASSPGDRDADTQYF. The CDR3 coding sequence is TGTGCCAGCAGCCCGGGGGACAGAGATGCAGATACGCAGTATTTT.

This chain links TRBV9 with TRBJ1-2; D gene uncertain. Trimming shortened V by 0 bases and J by 0 bases, and 9 bases separated the two germline ends. The germline gives CDR1 SGDLS, CDR2 YYNGEE. The CDR3 totals 15 residues. The CDR3 protein is CASSVGGATNYGYTF. The CDR3 coding sequence is TGTGCCAGCAGCGTAGGGGGAGCAACTAACTATGGCTACACCTTC.

This chain joins TRBV4-2 and TRBJ2-7; TRBD2 matches 7 bases. CDR3 length: 17 amino acids. Looked up from germline, CDR1 is LGHNA and CDR2 is YNFKEQ. V shed 1 base and J 3 bases; nucleotides not matched to a gene: 12. CDR3 DNA: TGTGCCAGCAGCCAAGGTTCTAGCGGTGCCAACCTCTACGAGCAGTACTTC. Translating gives CASSQGSSGANLYEQYF.

In DNA, the CDR3 is TGTGCCAGCACCCCAGGACAGGGGTATCAGCCCCAGCATTTT. This codes for CASTPGQGYQPQHF. The chain recombines TRBV7-2 with TRBJ1-5; TRBD1 matches at 9 bases. Germline V gene lookup returns CDR1 SGHTA and CDR2 FQGNSA. The CDR3 sequence is 14 residues long. Losses at the gene ends were 7 bases for V and 5 bases for J; bases not matched to a gene: 6. Supplemented by reference TRBV7-2 and TRBJ1-5, the full variable domain reads GAGVSQSPSNKVTEKGKDVELRCDPISGHTALYWYRQSLGQGLEFLIYFQGNSAPDKSGLPSDRFSAERTGGSVSTLTIQRTQQEDSAVYLCASTPGQGYQPQHFGDGTRLSIL.

The J gene is TRBJ1-5, the V gene TRBV4-3; D gene unclear. CDR1 is LGHNA and CDR2 is YSLEER in the germline V gene. V was trimmed by 0 bases and J by 0 bases, leaving 6 bases between them. The CDR3 sequence is 15 residues long. The DNA of the CDR3 is TGCGCCAGCAGCCAAGAAGTCAGTAGCAATCAGCCCCAGCATTTT. It is translated as CASSQEVSSNQPQHF.